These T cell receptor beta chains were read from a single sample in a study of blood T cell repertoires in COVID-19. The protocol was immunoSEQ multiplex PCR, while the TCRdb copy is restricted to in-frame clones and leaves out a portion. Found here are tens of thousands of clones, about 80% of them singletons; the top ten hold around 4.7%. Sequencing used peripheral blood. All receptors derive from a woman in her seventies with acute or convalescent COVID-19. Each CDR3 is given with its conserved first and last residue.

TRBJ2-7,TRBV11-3,CASSLGADYEQYF
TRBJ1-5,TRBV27,CASSSDTGTNQPQHF
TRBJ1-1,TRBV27,CASAYRGRDTEAFF
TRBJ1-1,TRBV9,CASSVYGHPNTEAFF
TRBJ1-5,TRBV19,CASRPTGLGLEPQHF
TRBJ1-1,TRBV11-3,CASSFGRGMNTEAFF
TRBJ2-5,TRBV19,CASSPWTEETQYF
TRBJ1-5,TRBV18,CASSPGQGGRTQHF
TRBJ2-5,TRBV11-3,CASSLGGLAETQYF
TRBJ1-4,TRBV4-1,CASSPTVSGGWTNEKLFF
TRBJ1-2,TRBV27,CASRITGSNYGYTF
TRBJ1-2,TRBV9,CASSAPRLAYGYTF
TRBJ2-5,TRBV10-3,CAISEGRGIQETQYF
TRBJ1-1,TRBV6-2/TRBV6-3,CASSHATGFRAEAFF
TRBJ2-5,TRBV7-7,CASSLRDRGRGETQYF
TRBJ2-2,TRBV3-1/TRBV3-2,CVSGRNTGELFF
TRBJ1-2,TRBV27,CASRIQGSAYGYTF
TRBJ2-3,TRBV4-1,CASSQDLRGGRTDTQYF
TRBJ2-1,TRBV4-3,CASSQGGGSSYNEQFF
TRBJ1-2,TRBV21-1,CASPPGQGPNYGYTF
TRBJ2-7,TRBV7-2,CASSIASGKASEQYF
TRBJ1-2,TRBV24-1,CANLTNYGYTF